Here is one T cell receptor (beta chain) with its context. Methods used by the authors: For nucleated cells, counts were estimated from reference gene primer amplification. Repertoires were generated with immunoSEQ multiplex PCR, while TCRdb's copy carries only in-frame clones and drops some. Clonal size and the V and J genes are those of that table, whereas D and trimming came from the DNA. The sample lists about 130,000 clones; 86% were seen once. This record comes from a study of blood T cell repertoires in COVID-19. On the study more broadly: Sites in the United States, Italy and Spain provided acute and convalescent COVID-19 samples. From T cells, B-cell-depleted T cells, or PBMCs came the material, which was cDNA or gDNA.

Trimming pared 4 bases from V and 0 bases from J, leaving 13 bases between. This CDR3 region has 15 residues. Germline CDR1 reads MDHEN; CDR2 reads SYDVKM. The receptor was derived from a woman in her 50s who had recovered from COVID-19. This chain uses TRBV28 with TRBJ2-7; a possible D gene is TRBD2 (5 bases). Specimen: peripheral blood. The CDR3 is CASSSASTSSYEQYF. The CDR3 DNA sequence: TGTGCCAGCAGTTCCGCTAGTACTAGCTCCTACGAGCAGTACTTC. The full variable domain, its missing parts supplied by reference TRBV28 and TRBJ2-7, is DVKVTQSSRYLVKRTGEKVFLECVQDMDHENMFWYRQDPGLGLRLIYFSYDVKMKEKGDIPEGYSVSREKKERFSLILESASTNQTSMYLCASSSASTSSYEQYFGPGTRLTVT.